Listed below are T cell receptor beta chains from one sample, sequenced in a study of patients and donors after allogeneic stem cell transplantation. TCRdb fed the RT-PCR reads into MiXCR, producing one record per CDR3 protein. Among 400,000 to 500,000 distinct CDR3 sequences listed, under 20% were seen once. The sample taken for sequencing was blood, either unsorted or a sorted T cell fraction (not recorded which). The receptors stem from a human donor who was either an allogeneic HSCT recipient or a stem cell or donor lymphocyte infusion donor (not recorded which). It is not recorded whose cells these are; they may come from a transplant donor. Each CDR3 is given with its conserved first and last residue. D genes are given only for firm matches.

d_call,j_call,v_call,cdr3_aa
.,TRBJ2-2,TRBV7-7,CASTSTGELFF
.,TRBJ2-1,TRBV25-1,CASSEFKGGEQFF
TRBD2,TRBJ2-5,TRBV12-3/TRBV12-4,CASSLILSAGGGETQYF
TRBD1,TRBJ2-7,TRBV12-3/TRBV12-4,CASSWGQGTSYEQYF
.,TRBJ1-4,TRBV5-1,CASSTSGGRVEKLFF
.,TRBJ1-6,TRBV7-9,CASSLLNSPLHF
.,TRBJ2-5,TRBV11-3,CASSRTLERETQYF
.,TRBJ2-3,TRBV20-1,CSASRAIGTDTQYF
TRBD1,TRBJ1-4,TRBV6-1,CASSLDRGRAEKLFF
.,TRBJ2-1,TRBV4-3,CASSQVAPVGAYNEQFF
TRBD2,TRBJ2-3,TRBV5-1,CASRPGLAARSTDTQYF
.,TRBJ2-3,TRBV3-1,CASSPPTNPNTQYF
TRBD2,TRBJ2-3,TRBV5-1,CASRPQAGGRDTQYF
.,TRBJ2-7,TRBV12-3/TRBV12-4,CASSFLSHEQYF
TRBD2,TRBJ2-7,TRBV5-1,CASSLSLAGGAYEQYF
TRBD2,TRBJ2-1,TRBV7-8,CASTLGGGPFNEQFF
.,TRBJ2-4,TRBV6-5,CASSSGNLAKNIQYF
TRBD1,TRBJ2-7,TRBV5-1,CASRRTGRYEQYF
.,TRBJ2-5,TRBV5-1,CASAPGGGRVETQYF
.,TRBJ2-5,TRBV7-9,CASSLGPGHQETQYF
TRBD2,TRBJ2-3,TRBV9,CASSVGWRRGADTQYF
.,TRBJ2-7,TRBV24-1,CATSDRDGLYEQYF
TRBD2,TRBJ2-5,TRBV11-2,CASSLWEGQETQYF
TRBD2,TRBJ2-1,TRBV10-3,CAIRTSAFSYNEQFF
.,TRBJ2-5,TRBV13,CASSLADGEETQYF
TRBD1,TRBJ1-2,TRBV6-1,CASTKPGQSYGYTF
TRBD1,TRBJ2-3,TRBV18,CASSPVKGASFSTDTQYF
TRBD2,TRBJ2-3,TRBV4-1,CASSQPTSGTSTDTQYF
TRBD1,TRBJ2-5,TRBV29-1,CSTRDRVYQETQYF
.,TRBJ1-1,TRBV5-1,CASSLAAKGKNTEAFF
.,TRBJ1-5,TRBV4-2,CASSPARGYLSNQPQHF
.,TRBJ1-3,TRBV6-5,CASSYTTAFSGNTIYF
TRBD2,TRBJ2-3,TRBV7-2,CASSLSSGDTQYF
.,TRBJ2-6,TRBV7-3,CASSDRSSGANVLTF
.,TRBJ1-1,TRBV20-1,CSARRQSNTEAFF
TRBD1,TRBJ1-4,TRBV4-2,CASSLAGTGEEKLFF